One sample yielded the 20 T cell receptor beta chains listed below, sequenced in a study of CD8 T cells in ankylosing spondylitis. TCRdb redid the calling of the 5' RACE reads with MiXCR, one entry per CDR3 protein. The sample shows about 140,000 distinct CDR3 sequences, around 6.6% of them seen only once. Sequenced material: blood, either unsorted or a sorted T cell fraction (not recorded which). All receptors come from a female donor with ankylosing spondylitis or in good health (not recorded which).

This clonotype was seen repeatedly, ten times or more. The chain recombines TRBV28 with TRBJ2-5; D perhaps matches TRBD2 (7 bases). The V gene's germline CDR1 is MDHEN and CDR2 SYDVKM. There are 13 residues in the CDR3. V was pared by 10 bases and J by 4 bases, with 16 bases between. CDR3 amino acids: CAIGGGARETQYF. Written as DNA, the CDR3 is TGTGCCATCGGAGGGGGGGCAAGAGAGACCCAGTACTTC.

The chain couples TRBV7-9 to TRBJ2-1; D perhaps matches TRBD2 (5 bases). With 8 bases removed from V and 6 bases from J, the gap between germline ends came to 23 bases. The CDR3 loop spans 16 amino acids. Germline CDR1 SEHNR, CDR2 FQNEAQ (reference sequence). DNA of the CDR3: TGTGCCAGCGCATCGAACTCGGGGTTCGGGTCCAATGAGCAGTTCTTC. This encodes CASASNSGFGSNEQFF.

This clonotype was found a few times. The chain couples TRBV29-1 to TRBJ2-3; D is perhaps TRBD1 or TRBD2 (5 bases each). CDR3 length: 14 amino acids. The V gene's germline CDR1 is SQVTM and CDR2 ANQGSEA. The V and J ends lost 7 bases and 3 bases respectively, with 17 bases between them. The CDR3 loop is CSADEGWGTDTQYF. The CDR3 coding sequence is TGCAGCGCTGACGAGGGGTGGGGGACAGATACGCAGTATTTT.

The rearrangement joins TRBV19 to TRBJ2-6; a weak D match, TRBD1 (6 bases). Germline assignment: CDR1 LNHDA and CDR2 SQIVND (reference sequence). V was cut by 5 bases and J by 1 base, with 12 bases left in between. This CDR3 comprises 16 residues. In DNA form, the CDR3 reads TGTGCCAGTAGTTTTACAGGGATTTCTGGGGCCAACGTCCTGACTTTC. This gives the protein CASSFTGISGANVLTF.

This clonotype was picked up many times. J is TRBJ1-6 and V is TRBV7-9; D ambiguous. Trimming removed 3 bases from V and 0 bases from J, with 3 bases in between. The CDR3 has 14 residues. CDR1 is SEHNR, CDR2 FQNEAQ, per germline (reference sequence). The CDR3 loop is CASSFGSYNSPLHF. The CDR3, as DNA: TGTGCCAGCAGCTTCGGCTCCTATAATTCACCCCTCCACTTT.

The J gene is TRBJ1-1, the V gene TRBV28; possible D gene TRBD1, 6 bases. Trimming left V 5 bases short and J 4 bases short, with 8 bases between. CDR3 length: 12 residues. Germline assignment: CDR1 MDHEN and CDR2 SYDVKM. The CDR3 coding sequence is TGTGCCAGCAGTACAGGGCCCACTGAAGCTTTCTTT. It specifies CASSTGPTEAFF.

The table lists this clonotype with many counts. The genes are TRBV6-1 and TRBJ1-4; 8 nucleotides agree with TRBD1. The V gene's germline CDR1 is MNHNS and CDR2 SASEGT. The CDR3 loop spans 16 amino acids. V shed 5 bases, J shed 2 bases, and the junction held 7 bases outside the gene matches. CDR3 DNA sequence: TGTGCCAGCAGTCCTTCAGGGGACAGGACTAATGAAAAACTGTTTTTT. This gives the protein CASSPSGDRTNEKLFF.

The sample holds many counts of this clonotype. The chain joins TRBV12-3 or TRBV12-4 to TRBJ2-5; either TRBD1 or TRBD2 may fit D (5 bases each). The CDR3 has 13 residues. V lost 4 bases, J lost 4 bases, and 10 bases lay in between. The CDR3 protein is CASSWDGRETQYF. The CDR3 DNA is TGTGCCAGCAGTTGGGACGGACGAGAGACCCAGTACTTC.

The chain recombines TRBV7-2 with TRBJ2-1; no reliable D call. Germline CDR1 and CDR2: SGHTA and FQGNSA. Trimming pared 1 base from V and 3 bases from J, leaving 7 bases between. This CDR3 is 14 amino acids long. The CDR3 DNA sequence: TGTGCCAGCAGCTTAGGTCCAGTCTACAATGAGCAGTTCTTC. Its translation is CASSLGPVYNEQFF. Supplemented by reference TRBV7-2 and TRBJ2-1, the full variable domain reads GAGVSQSPSNKVTEKGKDVELRCDPISGHTALYWYRQSLGQGLEFLIYFQGNSAPDKSGLPSDRFSAERTGGSVSTLTIQRTQQEDSAVYLCASSLGPVYNEQFFGPGTRLTVL.

This clonotype was observed many times. The chain uses TRBV28 and TRBJ2-7, with unresolved D. V was pared by 2 bases and J by 3 bases, with 11 bases between. The V gene's germline CDR1 is MDHEN and CDR2 SYDVKM. The CDR3 is 14 amino acids. CDR3 in DNA: TGTGCCAGCAGTTTAGGGGTCGTTGGCTACGAGCAGTACTTC. This gives the protein CASSLGVVGYEQYF.

This clonotype showed up many times. The junction does not match germline at one end; this may be a read error. The V and J genes are TRBV10-3 and TRBJ1-2; perhaps TRBD1 as D (5 bases). In germline, CDR1 is ENHRY, CDR2 SYGVKD. The CDR3 has 17 amino acids. CDR3 sequence: CAISDIAGPGPNYGYTF. CDR3 nucleotide sequence: TGTGCCATCAGTGATATTGCAGGACCGGGGCCTAATTATGGCTACACCTTC.

This clonotype was seen many times. The chain links TRBV20-1 to TRBJ1-6; D is undetermined. In germline, CDR1 is DFQATT, CDR2 SNEGSKA (reference sequence). Between the trimmed V and J ends, which lost 0 bases and 10 bases, there was a span of 7 bases. This CDR3 region has 12 residues. The CDR3, as DNA: TGCAGTGCTAGAGATAGCGGGTCACCCCTCCACTTT. Its translation is CSARDSGSPLHF.

This clonotype was recorded a few times. V gene TRBV7-9 combines with J gene TRBJ1-5, with D tentatively TRBD1 (5 bases). CDR1 is SEHNR, CDR2 FQNEAQ, per germline (reference sequence). Between the trimmed V and J ends, which lost 0 bases and 2 bases, there was a span of 14 bases. The CDR3 loop spans 17 amino acids. The CDR3 nucleotides are TGTGCCAGCAGCTTAGCGCCAGGGTTCGTCGGCAATCAGCCCCAGCATTTT. Protein sequence: CASSLAPGFVGNQPQHF.

A remark on this clonotype: This may stem from a read error, because a much larger clone lies one nucleotide away. The chain combines TRBV30 with TRBJ1-2; perhaps TRBD1 as D (6 bases). This CDR3 contains 14 residues. The V gene's germline CDR1 is GTSNPN and CDR2 SVGIG (reference sequence). The DNA of the CDR3 is TGTGCCTGGACGAGGGAGGACAGTGACTATGACTACACCTTC. Translated: CAWTREDSDYDYTF.

This clonotype was seen at least ten times. One end of the junction is discordant with germline, which a read error may explain. The chain recombines TRBV7-7 with TRBJ2-3, with D tentatively TRBD2 (6 bases). The CDR3 covers 14 residues. Germline V CDR1 and CDR2: SSHAT, FNYEAQ (reference sequence). In nucleotides, the CDR3 is TGTGCTAGCAGCTGGGGGACTCGGGGAGATACGCAGTATTTT. This gives the protein CASSWGTRGDTQYF.

V usage is TRBV19 and J usage is TRBJ2-1, with no clear D. Germline V gene data show CDR1 as LNHDA and CDR2 as SQIVND (reference sequence). V was clipped by 1 base and J by 10 bases, with 14 bases between them. This CDR3 contains 14 residues. The CDR3 is CASSIVARMGEQFF. The CDR3 DNA reads as TGTGCCAGTAGTATAGTGGCTAGGATGGGAGAGCAGTTCTTC.

This clonotype appeared many times. CDR3 sequence reads: CERVSGLYEQYF. For the CDR3, the DNA is TGTGAGCGGGTCAGTGGGCTTTACGAGCAGTACTTC. The J gene is TRBJ2-7, the V gene TRBV21-1; TRBD1, the table's D call, was not compared with the DNA. TRBV21-1 is a pseudogene locus. The CDR3 loop spans 12 amino acids.

This clonotype appeared many times. The J gene is TRBJ1-1, the V gene TRBV20-1, with D maybe TRBD1 (6 bases). The CDR3 is made up of 12 amino acids. The germline CDR1 and CDR2 sequences are DFQATT and SNEGSKA (reference sequence). With 6 bases removed from V and 1 base from J, the gap between germline ends came to 9 bases. For the CDR3, the DNA is TGCAGTGCACCACAGGGGAACACTGAAGCTTTCTTT. Protein: CSAPQGNTEAFF.

This clonotype was counted ten times or more. The chain uses TRBV3-1 and TRBJ2-7; D unresolved. Trimming cost V 0 bases and J 3 bases, with 9 bases left between them. This CDR3 is 14 amino acids long. Looked up from germline, CDR1 is LGHDT and CDR2 is YNNKEL (reference sequence). CDR3 amino acids: CASSQDPSIYEQYF. The CDR3, as DNA: TGTGCCAGCAGCCAAGACCCCAGCATCTACGAGCAGTACTTC.

This clonotype was picked up many times. This chain joins TRBV27 and TRBJ1-1, with D tentatively TRBD1 (5 bases). This CDR3 has 13 amino acids. CDR1 MNHEY and CDR2 SMNVEV come from the germline V gene (reference sequence). The V and J ends lost 8 bases and 5 bases respectively, with 15 bases between them. For the CDR3, the DNA is TGTGCCAGCCAGGACACCCGGGTGACTGAAGCTTTCTTT. It translates to CASQDTRVTEAFF.